The entry below gives a single T cell receptor beta chain sequence along with its context. Its target is not known. V was pared by 5 bases and J by 7 bases, with 6 bases between. The length of the CDR3 is 11 residues. In germline, CDR1 is LNHDA, CDR2 SQIVND (reference sequence). This sample was taken from a study of cytomegalovirus exposure and HLA in healthy donors. General observations from the study: A missense variant in DCLRE1C was later tied to TCR beta V- and J-gene trimming. Across HLA loci, a later analysis found differing TCR association rates, with DRB1 most and HLA-C fewest. It emerged from a later analysis that several of the most significant clusters appeared to be linked to common viral pathogens.

The PCR employed 60 Vbeta primers together with 13 Jbeta primers. Method: immunoSEQ multiplex PCR; TCRdb's copy keeps in-frame clones and lacks some. Among about 130,000 clones listed, 60% to 85% were seen once. The J gene is TRBJ2-1, the V gene TRBV19; D uncertain. This receptor was obtained from a woman aged 18-30 years in good health and CMV-seronegative. The sequenced sample was PBMCs. DNA for the CDR3: TGTGCCAGTAGTGCCAGGAATGAGCAGTTCTTC. Translation gives CASSARNEQFF.